Detailed here is one T cell receptor (beta chain). A few counts support this clonotype. Its antigen remains unidentified. No base-level quality is on record; no much larger clone is a single base apart. For repertoire sequencing, TCR beta CDR3 regions were amplified from RNA transcripts. The first round of RT-PCR was done with HTBI primers and the Qiagen OneStep RT-PCR kit, and was followed by a second round of multiplex PCR, then size selection and purification. Libraries were sequenced paired-end with 100 bp reads on an Illumina HiSeq2000. The paper's data handling went like this. SOAPnuke was used to process the reads, removing any read that contained adapters or uncalled bases, had a mean Phred below 15, or lacked an exact match to the constant primer or identifier. COPE v1.2.5 was used to merge the high-quality paired reads. Each unique nucleotide sequence was treated as a clonotype, and MiTCR v1.1 was used to align the clonotypes to the IMGT TRB V, D and J references. Only V-J combinations with frequency above 0.0001 were analysed, covering over 99% of repertoires. A TCR clonal expansion and chaos score per V-J combination was defined as the ratio of F50 clonal expansion to chaos observed in the TCRdist matrix. Features were reduced by Welch's t-statistics and random forest to around 14 V-J combinations, which fed a naive Bayes classifier. The Morisita-Horn index was used to measure how similar the thyroid and blood repertoires were. Using fastp trimming at Q25 and MiXCR clonotype assembly, TCRdb reanalyzed the public sequencing data and kept in-frame beta chains. Entries that share a CDR3 protein sequence are merged under the most common genes and DNA. The V and J calls were determined by TCRdb, not by the authors. The sample contains approximately 50,000 distinct CDR3 sequences, around half of them found a single time. Roughly 20% of the sample rests with the top ten.

Patients with ophthalmopathy had moderately to severely active disease, with a Clinical Activity Score of 3 or more, a NOSPECS grade of 4 or more, and a disease duration of less than 3 months. Patients with other autoimmune diseases, uncontrolled infections, pregnancy or lactation were excluded. Diagnosis relied on clinical symptoms, serum thyroxine, TRAb, thyroid ultrasound and orbital computed tomography. PBMCs were isolated from 10 ml of fresh peripheral blood by Ficoll-Paque density gradient centrifugation. Total RNA was extracted with Trizol reagent and quality-checked on an Agilent 2100 Bioanalyzer. This specimen belongs to a study of Graves' ophthalmopathy and Graves' hyperthyroidism (dated by TCRdb to the late 2010s). Some background on the complete study: Peripheral blood samples were taken at the time of initial diagnosis, before any treatment was given. To tell Graves' ophthalmopathy apart from Graves' hyperthyroidism, and to predict which patients would progress to ophthalmopathy, the study relied on TCR beta repertoire signatures. In total, around 130 blood samples were TCR-sequenced: around 42 ophthalmopathy, some 80 hyperthyroidism and roughly 17 hyperthyroidism-to-ophthalmopathy patients. A discovery set of about 99 patients (43 ophthalmopathy, 55 to 65 stable hyperthyroidism) was enrolled to explore V-J signatures distinguishing ophthalmopathy from hyperthyroidism. For independent validation, a separate cohort was made up of roughly 19 hyperthyroidism patients plus 17 patients who later progressed from hyperthyroidism to ophthalmopathy. T-cell repertoires of thyroid tissue and blood were compared in 5 or 6 hyperthyroidism patients. Following sampling, methimazole starting at 30 mg daily was administered to hyperthyroidism patients, and high-dose intravenous methylprednisolone was administered to ophthalmopathy patients. Study-level results and caveats: In cross-validation, the 13-signature model distinguished ophthalmopathy from stable hyperthyroidism with around 90% sensitivity and 81% to 82% specificity, while in the test set the corresponding values were about 80% and 75%. No statistical method was used to predetermine the sample size, and group allocation was not hidden from the investigators. In validation, the model predicted ophthalmopathy progression with more than 70% sensitivity and 72% to 80% specificity; approximately 12 predicted patients were CT-confirmed with GO in a median of approximately six months. Most expanded thyroid clonotypes with frequency above 0.001 were also detected in blood, suggesting blood repertoires may reflect the thyroid immune response.

Cut back by 0 bases and 7 bases, the V and J ends lie 0 bases apart. Inclusive of the bounding cysteine and phenylalanine, the CDR3 is 9 residues long. The read is trimmed to its CDR3 DNA, 27 bases read in frame from base 1. The germline V gene (reference sequence) gives CDR1 as DFQATT and CDR2 as SNEGSKA. The rearranged segments are TRBV20-1 and TRBJ2-5, with an unclear D gene assignment. The material sequenced was peripheral blood. The receptor was isolated from an adult man with Graves' ophthalmopathy. The CDR3 amino acid sequence is: CSARETQYF. Read as DNA, the sequence is TGCAGTGCTAGAGAGACCCAGTACTTC.